These T cell receptor beta chains were read from a single sample in a study of T cell responses to AZD1222 COVID-19 vaccine. Sequencing was performed with immunoSEQ multiplex PCR; in TCRdb, only in-frame clones are kept and a portion is missing. The sample lists about 120,000 clones, roughly 90% occurring once. This specimen was peripheral blood, taken on day 0 of AZD1222 vaccination. Receptor source: an adult in good health. CDR3s include the opening cysteine and the closing phenylalanine or tryptophan. Fields, in order: CDR3 length, D gene, clone size, J gene, V gene, CDR3 DNA, CDR3 protein. The D gene is left open where the match is weak. Clone size, where shown, is once, few, many, or a class for clones that have expanded.

18	TRBD1	.	TRBJ2-7	TRBV4-1	TGCGCCAGCAGCCAACTCCCAACGGACAGGGGGAGCTCCTACGAGCAGTACTTC	CASSQLPTDRGSSYEQYF
13	.	.	TRBJ2-5	TRBV6-5	TGTGCCAGCCGCTGGGCAGGGTCCGAGACCCAGTACTTC	CASRWAGSETQYF
17	TRBD1	.	TRBJ1-2	TRBV27	TGTGCCAGCAGTTTGTCCCGGGACAGGGGGCTTGCCTATGGCTACACCTTC	CASSLSRDRGLAYGYTF
15	.	.	TRBJ2-1	TRBV5-6	TGTGCCAGCAGCTTGGAAACTGGACTTTACAATGAGCAGTTCTTC	CASSLETGLYNEQFF
17	TRBD2	.	TRBJ2-3	TRBV28	TGTGCCAGCAGTCCTATTACCAGACTAGCGGGAACAGATACGCAGTATTTT	CASSPITRLAGTDTQYF
13	.	.	TRBJ1-2	TRBV25-1	TGTGCCAGCAGTGAACCTGGGGCTGGTGGCTACACCTTC	CASSEPGAGGYTF
14	TRBD1	.	TRBJ2-7	TRBV2	TGTGCCAGCAGGGAGGGACAGGGATTGTACGAGCAGTACTTC	CASREGQGLYEQYF
15	.	.	TRBJ1-6	TRBV5-1	TGCGCCAGCAGCTTGAGTGGCAGAGGCAGATCACCCCTCCACTTT	CASSLSGRGRSPLHF
20	TRBD2	.	TRBJ2-1	TRBV7-8	TGTGCCAGCAGCTTAGTGGCTAGCGGGAGTGCCCTTCGCCCCTACAATGAGCAGTTCTTC	CASSLVASGSALRPYNEQFF
16	.	.	TRBJ2-1	TRBV27	TGTGCCAGCAGTTCCCATTCTAGAACTACCTACAATGAGCAGTTCTTC	CASSSHSRTTYNEQFF
19	.	.	TRBJ2-1	TRBV11-3	TGTGCCAGCAGCTTCCGGGGGCGGTTAGCGGGCCCTTCCTACAATGAGCAGTTCTTC	CASSFRGRLAGPSYNEQFF
14	.	.	TRBJ2-3	TRBV7-2	TGTGCCAGCAGCGGCCTGATGAGCACAGATACGCAGTATTTT	CASSGLMSTDTQYF
13	.	.	TRBJ2-1	TRBV10-3	TGTGCCATCAGTGAGTCTGAACACAATGAGCAGTTCTTC	CAISESEHNEQFF
16	TRBD1	.	TRBJ2-5	TRBV19	TGTGCCAGTAGTATAAGGGGACAGGGGGCAAGAGAGACCCAGTACTTC	CASSIRGQGARETQYF
16	TRBD2	.	TRBJ2-7	TRBV27	TGTGCCAGCAGTTTGGTACTAGCGGGAGGCCCCTACGAGCAGTACTTC	CASSLVLAGGPYEQYF
15	.	.	TRBJ2-7	TRBV4-1	TGCGCCAGCAGCCAAGAGGCTAGCGACTCCTACGAGCAGTACTTC	CASSQEASDSYEQYF
15	TRBD1	few	TRBJ2-2	TRBV27	TGTGCCAGCGGAACCCGGGACAGGAACACCGGGGAGCTGTTTTTT	CASGTRDRNTGELFF
16	.	few	TRBJ1-6	TRBV6-5	TGTGCCAGCAGTTACTCGATTAATGGGGGACATTCACCCCTCCACTTT	CASSYSINGGHSPLHF
19	.	.	TRBJ2-3	TRBV21-1	TGTGCCAGCAGCAAAGCGCTCCGCGGGAGGCGTAAAGTCACAGATACGCAGTATTTT	CASSKALRGRRKVTDTQYF
13	.	.	TRBJ1-1	TRBV30	TGTGCCTGGAGTGTACATACTAACACTGAAGCTTTCTTT	CAWSVHTNTEAFF
15	.	.	TRBJ1-1	TRBV19	TGTGCCAGTAGTGGATCAGGGGCCATGAACACTGAAGCTTTCTTT	CASSGSGAMNTEAFF
14	.	.	TRBJ2-5	TRBV29-1	TGCAGCGTCAACGGTGGGGGGGGCTTAGAGACCCAGTACTTC	CSVNGGGGLETQYF
13	.	.	TRBJ1-1	TRBV5-1	TGCGCCAGCTCGTATGGGATGAACACTGAAGCTTTCTTT	CASSYGMNTEAFF
14	TRBD1	.	TRBJ1-2	TRBV7-3	TGTGCCAGCAGCTTAGCCAGGGGGGACTATGGCTACACCTTC	CASSLARGDYGYTF
13	.	.	TRBJ2-1	TRBV10-2	TGCGCCAGCAGTCCCTCCTTCTACAATGAGCAGTTCTTC	CASSPSFYNEQFF
17	TRBD2	.	TRBJ2-1	TRBV5-1	TGCGCCAGCAGCTTGGCCCCTAGCGGGAGGGACTACAATGAGCAGTTCTTC	CASSLAPSGRDYNEQFF
11	.	.	TRBJ1-2	TRBV3-1/TRBV3-2	TGTGCCAGCAGCCAAGCGAGGGGCTACACCTTC	CASSQARGYTF
15	TRBD1	.	TRBJ2-3	TRBV7-2	TGTGCCAGCAGCATCACAGGGGTCACAACAGATACGCAGTATTTT	CASSITGVTTDTQYF
14	TRBD1	.	TRBJ1-5	TRBV6-5	TGTGCCAGCAGTCCGGGGACAGTAAGTCAGCCCCAGCATTTT	CASSPGTVSQPQHF
15	TRBD1	.	TRBJ1-1	TRBV28	TGTGCCAGCAGTGCCCTGACAGGGGTGAACACTGAAGCTTTCTTT	CASSALTGVNTEAFF
16	TRBD1	.	TRBJ2-6	TRBV4-2	TGTGCCACGGGACAGGGGGTTGACTCTGGGGCCAACGTCCTGACTTTC	CATGQGVDSGANVLTF
14	.	.	TRBJ1-4	TRBV19	TGTGCCACCGCGGTCGGGGGGATAGATGAAAAACTGTTTTTT	CATAVGGIDEKLFF
16	TRBD1	.	TRBJ2-1	TRBV24-1	TGTGCCACCAGTGATACCGGACAGGTTCAATCTGGGGAGCAGTTCTTC	CATSDTGQVQSGEQFF
15	TRBD2	few	TRBJ2-1	TRBV19	TGTGCCAGTAACCGGCTAGCGGGAGGGCCCGGGGAGCAGTTCTTC	CASNRLAGGPGEQFF
15	TRBD1	.	TRBJ1-1	TRBV27	TGTGCCAGCATAGGTATCACGACAGGGGGGAATGAAGCTTTCTTT	CASIGITTGGNEAFF
17	.	.	TRBJ2-3	TRBV28	TGTGCCAGCAGTTTGGGGGATCTTCCCAGGGACACAGATACGCAGTATTTT	CASSLGDLPRDTDTQYF
15	TRBD1	.	TRBJ1-3	TRBV13	TGTGCCAGCAGCTTATACACCGGGACAGCTGACACCATATATTTT	CASSLYTGTADTIYF
18	.	once	TRBJ1-1	TRBV3-1/TRBV3-2	TGTGCCAGCAGCCAACACAGGGTAATTCTCTCCCGAAACACTGAAGCTTTCTTT	CASSQHRVILSRNTEAFF
14	TRBD1	.	TRBJ1-5	TRBV15	TGTGCCACCAGCAGAGGACAGGGGCGTCAGCCCCAGCATTTT	CATSRGQGRQPQHF
15	TRBD1	.	TRBJ1-6	TRBV18	TGTGCCAGCTCACCAGGAGGGACAGCGAATTCACCCCTCCACTTT	CASSPGGTANSPLHF
14	.	.	TRBJ2-2	TRBV21-1	TGTGCCAGCAGCAAATGCGAGGACTCCGGGGAGCTGTTTTTT	CASSKCEDSGELFF
16	.	.	TRBJ1-2	TRBV6-5	TGTGCCAGCAGTTACGACGCTTCGGGGGCGAGGGATGGCTACACCTTC	CASSYDASGARDGYTF
15	.	.	TRBJ1-3	TRBV20-1	TGCAGTGCTAGTCCGTCCGGGGGGCTTGGAAACACCATATATTTT	CSASPSGGLGNTIYF
15	.	.	TRBJ2-5	TRBV7-9	TGTGCCAGCAGCCTTATGGTCGGACAGCAAGAGACCCAGTACTTC	CASSLMVGQQETQYF
17	TRBD1	.	TRBJ1-1	TRBV11-2	TGTGCCAGCAGCCGATGGGGCCCGGGACAGGGGAACACTGAAGCTTTCTTT	CASSRWGPGQGNTEAFF
12	.	few	TRBJ2-5	TRBV11-2	TGTGCCAGCAGCTTAGTCCAAGAGACCCAGTACTTC	CASSLVQETQYF
12	.	.	TRBJ2-5	TRBV2	TGTGCCAGTGAACGGAGAAAAGAGACCCAGTACTTC	CASERRKETQYF
19	TRBD1	.	TRBJ1-2	TRBV27	TGTGCCAGCAGTACTAATGGCCGGGACAGGGACCCGATGAACTATGGCTACACCTTC	CASSTNGRDRDPMNYGYTF
16	.	.	TRBJ1-2	TRBV6-6	TGTGCCAGCAGTTTCGCGTCACCGGGACCCAACTATGGCTACACCTTC	CASSFASPGPNYGYTF
16	TRBD2	few	TRBJ2-7	TRBV3-1/TRBV3-2	TGTGCCAGCAGCCCTTCGGGACTAGCGGTTTACTACGAGCAGTACTTC	CASSPSGLAVYYEQYF
15	TRBD1	.	TRBJ2-7	TRBV28	TGTGCCAGCAACGTCCCGGGACAGGGTGTCCGCGAGCAGTACTTC	CASNVPGQGVREQYF
15	TRBD1	once	TRBJ2-7	TRBV15	TGTGCCACCAGCAGAGATCCCGGGACAGGGAACGAGCAGTACTTC	CATSRDPGTGNEQYF
15	.	.	TRBJ2-5	TRBV4-2	TGTGCCAGCAGCCAATTCCAAGTGGGGACGGAGACCCAGTACTTC	CASSQFQVGTETQYF
11	.	.	TRBJ2-7	TRBV28	TGTGCCAGCTCCGGGGGATACGAGCAGTACTTC	CASSGGYEQYF
15	.	once	TRBJ1-4	TRBV14	TGTGCCAGCAGCCAAGACGGTGTCCTGAATGAAAAACTGTTTTTT	CASSQDGVLNEKLFF
15	TRBD1	.	TRBJ2-7	TRBV6-2/TRBV6-3	TGTGCCAGCAGCCTAGAGGACAGGGTCGGTTGGGAGCAGTACTTC	CASSLEDRVGWEQYF
17	TRBD1	.	TRBJ1-5	TRBV19	TGTGCCAGTAGGGATACACAGGGGCCGTCAAGCAATCAGCCCCAGCATTTT	CASRDTQGPSSNQPQHF
15	.	.	TRBJ2-1	TRBV27	TGTGCCAGCAGTTTAGGTGGGAGTGGACACAATGAGCAGTTCTTC	CASSLGGSGHNEQFF
11	.	.	TRBJ2-7	TRBV11-3	TGTGCCAGCAGCACCGACGGGGTGCAGTACTTC	CASSTDGVQYF
16	.	.	TRBJ2-3	TRBV7-9	TGTGCCAGCAGCTTAGGTGGGTCCGCTAGCACAGATACGCAGTATTTT	CASSLGGSASTDTQYF